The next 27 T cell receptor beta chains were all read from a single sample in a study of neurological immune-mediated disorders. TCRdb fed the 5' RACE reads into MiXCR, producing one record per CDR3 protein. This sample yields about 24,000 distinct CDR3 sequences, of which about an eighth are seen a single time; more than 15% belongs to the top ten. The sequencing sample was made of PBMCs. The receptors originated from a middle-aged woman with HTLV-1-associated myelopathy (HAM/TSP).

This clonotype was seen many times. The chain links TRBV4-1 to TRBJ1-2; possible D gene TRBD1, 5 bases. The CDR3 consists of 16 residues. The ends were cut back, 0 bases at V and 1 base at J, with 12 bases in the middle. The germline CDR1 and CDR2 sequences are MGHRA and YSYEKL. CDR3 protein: CASSQEEGPSNYGYTF. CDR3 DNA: TGCGCCAGCAGCCAAGAAGAGGGACCGAGTAACTATGGCTACACCTTC.

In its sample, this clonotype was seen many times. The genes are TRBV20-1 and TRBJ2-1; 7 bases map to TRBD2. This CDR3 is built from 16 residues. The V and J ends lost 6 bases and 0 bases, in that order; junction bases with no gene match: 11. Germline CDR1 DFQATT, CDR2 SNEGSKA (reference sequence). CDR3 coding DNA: TGCAGTGCCACCTTGGCTAGCGGCAGCTCCTACAATGAGCAGTTCTTC. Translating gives CSATLASGSSYNEQFF.

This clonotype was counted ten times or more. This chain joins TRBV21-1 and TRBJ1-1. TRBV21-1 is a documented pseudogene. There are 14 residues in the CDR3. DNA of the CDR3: TGTGCCAGCAGCCACAAAGGCCCCTTCACTGAAGCTTTCTTT. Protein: CASSHKGPFTEAFF.

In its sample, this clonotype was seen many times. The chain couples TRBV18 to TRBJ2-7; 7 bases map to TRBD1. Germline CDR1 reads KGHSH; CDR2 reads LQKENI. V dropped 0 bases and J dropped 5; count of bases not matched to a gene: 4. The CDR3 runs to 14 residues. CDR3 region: CASSPPARGNEQYF. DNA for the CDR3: TGTGCCAGCTCACCACCGGCCAGGGGGAACGAGCAGTACTTC. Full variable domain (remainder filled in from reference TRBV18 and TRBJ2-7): NAGVMQNPRHLVRRRGQEARLRCSPMKGHSHVYWYRQLPEEGLKFMVYLQKENIIDESGMPKERFSAEFPKEGPSILRIQQVVRGDSAAYFCASSPPARGNEQYFGPGTRLTVT.

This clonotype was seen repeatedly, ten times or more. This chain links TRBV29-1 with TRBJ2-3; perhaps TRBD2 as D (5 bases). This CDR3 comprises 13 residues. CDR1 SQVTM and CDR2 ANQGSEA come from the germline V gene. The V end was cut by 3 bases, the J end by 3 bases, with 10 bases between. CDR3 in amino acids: CSVDPRGTDTQYF. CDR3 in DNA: TGCAGCGTTGATCCCCGGGGTACAGATACGCAGTATTTT.

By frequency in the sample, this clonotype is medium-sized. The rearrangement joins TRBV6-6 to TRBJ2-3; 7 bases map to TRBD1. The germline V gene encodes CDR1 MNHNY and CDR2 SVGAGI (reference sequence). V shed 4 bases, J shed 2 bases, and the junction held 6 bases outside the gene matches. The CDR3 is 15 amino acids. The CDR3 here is CASSFRGQVTDTQYF. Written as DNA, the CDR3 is TGTGCCAGCAGTTTCCGAGGACAGGTCACAGATACGCAGTATTTT.

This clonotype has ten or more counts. The CDR3 region is CASSPPTGNYGYTF. The DNA of the CDR3 is TGTGCCAGCAGTCCTCCGACAGGGAACTATGGCTACACCTTC. The V call is TRBV5-6, the J call TRBJ1-2; 7 bases align to TRBD1. Per germline, CDR1 SGHDT and CDR2 YYEEEE. This CDR3 has 14 residues. V lost 5 bases, J lost 2 bases, and 6 bases stayed unmatched.

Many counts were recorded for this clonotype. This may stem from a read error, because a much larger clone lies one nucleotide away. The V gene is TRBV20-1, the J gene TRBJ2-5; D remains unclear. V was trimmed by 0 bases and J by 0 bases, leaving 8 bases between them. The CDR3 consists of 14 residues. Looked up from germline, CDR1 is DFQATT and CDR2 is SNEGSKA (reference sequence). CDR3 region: CSARDTRYQETQYF. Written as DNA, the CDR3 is TGCAGTGCTAGAGATACGCGGTACCAAGAGACCCAGTACTTC.

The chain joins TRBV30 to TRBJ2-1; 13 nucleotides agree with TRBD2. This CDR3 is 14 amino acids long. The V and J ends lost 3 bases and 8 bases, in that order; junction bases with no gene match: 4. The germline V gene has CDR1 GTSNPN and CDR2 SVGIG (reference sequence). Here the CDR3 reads CAWSPLAGGYEQFF. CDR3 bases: TGTGCCTGGAGCCCACTAGCGGGGGGGTATGAGCAGTTCTTC.

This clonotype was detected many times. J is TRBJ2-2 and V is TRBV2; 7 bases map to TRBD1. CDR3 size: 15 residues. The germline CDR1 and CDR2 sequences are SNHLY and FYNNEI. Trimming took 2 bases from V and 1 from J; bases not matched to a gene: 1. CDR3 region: CASSEQGVNTGELFF. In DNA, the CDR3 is TGTGCCAGCAGTGAACAGGGGGTGAACACCGGGGAGCTGTTTTTT.

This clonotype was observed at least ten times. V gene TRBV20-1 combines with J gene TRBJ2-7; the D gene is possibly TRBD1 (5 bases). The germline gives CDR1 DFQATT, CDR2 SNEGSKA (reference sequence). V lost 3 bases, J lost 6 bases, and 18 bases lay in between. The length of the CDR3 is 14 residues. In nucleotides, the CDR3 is TGCAGTGCTAGGTCCCAAGTTCAGGGTTTCGAGCAGTACTTC. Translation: CSARSQVQGFEQYF.

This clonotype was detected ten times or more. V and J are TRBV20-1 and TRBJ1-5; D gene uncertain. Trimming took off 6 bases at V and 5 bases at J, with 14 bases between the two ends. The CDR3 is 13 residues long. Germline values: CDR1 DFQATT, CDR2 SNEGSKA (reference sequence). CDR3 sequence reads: CSALGYRDQPQHF. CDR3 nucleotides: TGCAGTGCATTAGGGTACCGAGATCAGCCCCAGCATTTT.

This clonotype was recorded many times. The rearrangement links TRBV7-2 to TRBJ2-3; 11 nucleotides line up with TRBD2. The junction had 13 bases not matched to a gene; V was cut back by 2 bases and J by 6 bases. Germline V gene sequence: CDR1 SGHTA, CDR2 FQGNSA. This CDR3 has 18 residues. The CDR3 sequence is CASSLPLQLAGAPDTQYF. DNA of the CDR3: TGTGCCAGCAGCTTACCACTACAACTAGCGGGGGCCCCGGATACGCAGTATTTT.

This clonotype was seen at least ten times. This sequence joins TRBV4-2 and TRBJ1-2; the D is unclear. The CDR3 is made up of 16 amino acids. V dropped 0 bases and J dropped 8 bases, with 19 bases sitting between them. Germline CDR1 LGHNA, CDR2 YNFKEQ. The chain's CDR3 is CASSQDPDRALEGYTF. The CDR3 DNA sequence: TGTGCCAGCAGCCAAGACCCTGACCGGGCGCTGGAAGGCTACACCTTC.

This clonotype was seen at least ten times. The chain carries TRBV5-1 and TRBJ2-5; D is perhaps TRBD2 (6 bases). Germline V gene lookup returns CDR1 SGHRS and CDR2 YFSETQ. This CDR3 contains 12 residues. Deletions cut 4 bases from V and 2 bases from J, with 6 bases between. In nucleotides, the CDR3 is TGCGCCAGCAGCCGGGAGCAAGAGACCCAGTACTTC. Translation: CASSREQETQYF.

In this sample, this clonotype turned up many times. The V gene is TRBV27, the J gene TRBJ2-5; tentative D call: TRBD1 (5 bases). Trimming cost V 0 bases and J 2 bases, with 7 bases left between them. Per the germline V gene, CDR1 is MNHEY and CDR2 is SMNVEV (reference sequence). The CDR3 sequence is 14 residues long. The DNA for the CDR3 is TGTGCCAGCAGTTTATCGTGGACACAAGAGACCCAGTACTTC. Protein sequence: CASSLSWTQETQYF.

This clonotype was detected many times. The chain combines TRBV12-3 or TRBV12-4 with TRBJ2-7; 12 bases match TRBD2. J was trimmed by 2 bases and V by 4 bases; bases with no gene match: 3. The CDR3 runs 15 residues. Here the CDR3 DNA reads TGTGCCAGCAGTTCCCCTAGCGGGGGGGCCTACGAGCAGTACTTC. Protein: CASSSPSGGAYEQYF.

The DNA of the CDR3 is TGTGCCAGCAGTCGGCCGGGACAGGGGGCATCTGAAGCTTTCTTT. It codes for CASSRPGQGASEAFF. This chain links TRBV5-6 with TRBJ1-1; 12 nucleotides agree with TRBD1. The germline V gene encodes CDR1 SGHDT and CDR2 YYEEEE. The V segment lost 5 bases and the J segment 6 bases; nucleotides outside the gene matches: 8. CDR3 length: 15 residues.

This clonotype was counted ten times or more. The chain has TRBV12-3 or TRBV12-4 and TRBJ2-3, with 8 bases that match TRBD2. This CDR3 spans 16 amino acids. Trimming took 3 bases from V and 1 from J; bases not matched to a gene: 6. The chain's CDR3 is CASSFTSGGRTDTQYF. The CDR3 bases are TGTGCCAGCAGTTTCACCTCGGGGGGGCGCACAGATACGCAGTATTTT.

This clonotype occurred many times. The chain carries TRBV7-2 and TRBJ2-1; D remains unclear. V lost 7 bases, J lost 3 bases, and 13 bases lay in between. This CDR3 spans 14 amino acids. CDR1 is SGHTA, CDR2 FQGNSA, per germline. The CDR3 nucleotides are TGTGCCAGCATACGCGACCAAGACTACAATGAGCAGTTCTTC. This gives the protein CASIRDQDYNEQFF.

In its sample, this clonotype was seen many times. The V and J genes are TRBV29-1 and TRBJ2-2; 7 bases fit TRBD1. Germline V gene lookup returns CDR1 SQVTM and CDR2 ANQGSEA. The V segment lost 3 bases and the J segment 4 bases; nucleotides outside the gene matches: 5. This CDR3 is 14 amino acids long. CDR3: CSVEIGTATGELFF. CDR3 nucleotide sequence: TGCAGCGTTGAGATTGGGACAGCCACCGGGGAGCTGTTTTTT.

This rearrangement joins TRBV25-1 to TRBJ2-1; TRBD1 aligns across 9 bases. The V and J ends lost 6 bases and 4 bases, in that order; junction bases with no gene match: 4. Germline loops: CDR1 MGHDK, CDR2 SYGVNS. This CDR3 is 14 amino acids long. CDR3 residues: CASSGQGYYNEQFF. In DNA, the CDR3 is TGTGCCAGCAGCGGACAGGGGTATTACAATGAGCAGTTCTTC.

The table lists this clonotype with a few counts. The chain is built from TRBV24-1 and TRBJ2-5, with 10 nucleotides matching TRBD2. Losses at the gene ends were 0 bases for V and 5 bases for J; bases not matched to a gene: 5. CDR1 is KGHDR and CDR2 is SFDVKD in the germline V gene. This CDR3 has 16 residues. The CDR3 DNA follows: TGTGCCACCAGTGATTTGAGAGCGGGGGGGCAGGAGACCCAGTACTTC. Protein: CATSDLRAGGQETQYF.

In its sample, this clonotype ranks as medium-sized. The CDR3 DNA sequence: TGCAGTGCTAGAGACCTAGCGGACCAAGAGACCCAGTACTTC. Translation: CSARDLADQETQYF. The chain joins TRBV20-1 to TRBJ2-5; 7 bases map to TRBD2. CDR3 length: 14 amino acids. V gave up 0 bases and J gave up 0 bases; unmatched junction bases: 1. CDR1 is DFQATT, CDR2 SNEGSKA, per germline (reference sequence).

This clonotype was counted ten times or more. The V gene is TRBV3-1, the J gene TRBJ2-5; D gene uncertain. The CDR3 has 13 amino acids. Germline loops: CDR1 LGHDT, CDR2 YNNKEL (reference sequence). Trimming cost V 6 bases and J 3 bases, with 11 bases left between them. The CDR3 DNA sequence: TGTGCCAGCAGGACGCTGGGGAAAGAGACCCAGTACTTC. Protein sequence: CASRTLGKETQYF.

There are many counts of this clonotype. The CDR3 DNA reads as TGTGCCAGCAGTTTAGATGCTGGGCGGGGGGGTCACAATGAGCAGTTCTTC. It specifies CASSLDAGRGGHNEQFF. J is TRBJ2-1 and V is TRBV12-3 or TRBV12-4; the match to TRBD2 covers 9 bases. The CDR3 consists of 17 residues. V dropped 1 base and J dropped 5; count of bases not matched to a gene: 9.

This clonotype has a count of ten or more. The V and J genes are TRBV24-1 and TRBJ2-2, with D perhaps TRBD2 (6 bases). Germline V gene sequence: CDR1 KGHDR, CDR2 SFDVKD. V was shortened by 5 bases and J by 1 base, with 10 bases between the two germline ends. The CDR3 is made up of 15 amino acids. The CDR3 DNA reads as TGTGCCACCAGTGGTTTAGCGGAGAACACCGGGGAGCTGTTTTTT. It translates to CATSGLAENTGELFF.